One sample yielded the 4 T cell receptor beta chains listed below, sequenced in a study of T cell responses to AZD1222 COVID-19 vaccine. The assay was immunoSEQ multiplex PCR, and TCRdb's table has in-frame clones only and misses some. The sample has about 140,000 clones, 80% to 95% seen once; the top ten hold 2.8%. This specimen was peripheral blood, taken on day 0 of AZD1222 vaccination. The receptor source for this set is an adult in good health.

This clone has a single count. The J gene is TRBJ1-2, the V gene TRBV6-5; no clear D. Germline V gives CDR1 MNHEY, CDR2 SVGAGI. This CDR3 is built from 13 residues. V gave up 5 bases and J gave up 4 bases, with 11 bases separating them. Written as DNA, the CDR3 is TGTGCCAGCAGTACACGGCGGGGCTATGGCTACACCTTC. It yields the protein CASSTRRGYGYTF.

As regards this clone: One end of the junction fails to match germline, which may point to a read error. In the same sample, other DNA sequences code for this CDR3. The genes are TRBV28 and TRBJ1-6; D gene uncertain. Germline loops: CDR1 MDHEN, CDR2 SYDVKM. This CDR3 has 15 residues. CDR3 region: CASSLAGFDNSPLHF. The DNA of the CDR3 is TGTGCCAGCAGTTTAGCTGGGTTCGATAATTCGCCCCTCCACTTT.

This clone was recorded only once. V and J are TRBV4-3 and TRBJ2-1, with TRBD2 identical over 7 bases. Germline CDR1 reads LGHNA; CDR2 reads YSLEER. There are 15 residues in the CDR3. The trim removed 1 base at V and 3 bases at J, leaving 3 bases unmatched. The CDR3: CASSQGPGGYNEQFF. The DNA for the CDR3 is TGCGCCAGCAGCCAAGGGCCGGGGGGCTACAATGAGCAGTTCTTC.

This chain connects TRBV4-3 to TRBJ1-5; D is unclear. Germline-derived CDR1 and CDR2 are LGHNA and YSLEER. There are 13 residues in the CDR3. The germline V and J ends were trimmed by 0 bases and 5 bases, with 5 bases remaining between them. Written as DNA, the CDR3 is TGCGCCAGCAGCCAAGAAAGGTATCAGCCCCAGCATTTT. Translating it yields CASSQERYQPQHF.